The clone carrying this T cell receptor (beta chain) occurred many times. Its antigen is not known. This sample is part of a study of neurological immune-mediated disorders. Study-wide context: The 35 or so multiple sclerosis patients comprised about 30 that were relapsing-remitting and 3 that were secondary progressive.

Study findings and constraints: When the repertoires were grouped phylogenetically, those of 18 of the 34 multiple sclerosis patients came together in a single cluster of related CDR3 sequences, which points to a possible repertoire-level signature.

The cDNA was produced through 5'RACE with 10-nucleotide random UMIs. The authors obtained over 160 million TCR-beta sequences from 15-18 subjects per sequencing run. TCRdb reanalysed the 5' RACE reads using MiXCR and keeps one entry per CDR3 protein. The data contain about 120,000 distinct CDR3 sequences, roughly 3.2% of them seen just once; the ten biggest clones take up around 1.4%. The receptor was isolated from a woman under 40 with multiple sclerosis. The sequenced material came from PBMCs.

The CDR3 spells CSATNRGLQGRNYNEQFF. As DNA, the CDR3 is TGCAGTGCTACTAACAGGGGGCTGCAGGGCAGAAACTACAATGAGCAGTTCTTC. The chain is built from TRBV20-1 and TRBJ2-1, with TRBD1 matching over 9 bases. After removal of 4 bases from V and 3 bases from J, the junction contained 16 bases not matched to a gene. Germline V gene sequence: CDR1 DFQATT, CDR2 SNEGSKA (reference sequence). This CDR3 contains 18 residues.